This TCR beta chain emerged from a study of T cell responses to AZD1222 COVID-19 vaccine. Per the germline V gene, CDR1 is MGHRA and CDR2 is YSYEKL. The V gene lost 0 bases and the J gene lost 4 bases, with 12 bases spanning the gap. The CDR3 runs to 15 residues. This clone was picked up one time. Sequencing used immunoSEQ multiplex PCR; TCRdb keeps in-frame clones, though not all of them. This sample yields approximately 120,000 clones, of which around 87% are seen a single time; roughly a tenth belongs to the top ten. V is TRBV4-1 and J is TRBJ1-1; weak D call: TRBD1 (5 bases). This receptor was identified in an adult in good health. Sequenced material: peripheral blood, taken on day 0 of AZD1222 vaccination. CDR3 sequence reads: CASSQDARAGTEAFF. As DNA, the CDR3 is TGCGCCAGCAGCCAAGATGCCAGGGCGGGCACTGAAGCTTTCTTT.